One sample yielded the 5 T cell receptor beta chains listed below, sequenced in a study of response to subunit inactivated influenza vaccine. A single record per CDR3 protein comes from TCRdb applying MiXCR to the RT-PCR reads. The sample contains about 650,000 distinct CDR3 sequences, around 16% of which appear only once. The sequences come from PBMCs from blood, collected about 11 days after vaccination. The receptors here all came from a man between 50 and 59 years old who received an inactivated influenza vaccine.

Note on this clonotype: At one of its ends the junction is not consistent with the germline gene, which may arise from a read error. V usage is TRBV2 and J usage is TRBJ2-4; maybe TRBD2 (6 bases). CDR3 size: 15 residues. Germline CDR1 is SNHLY and CDR2 is FYNNEI. The CDR3 protein is CASRGNRRAKNVQYF. CDR3 bases: TGTGCCAGCAGGGGCAATAGGAGGGCCAAAAACGTTCAGTACTTC.

This clonotype was observed a handful of times. The V and J genes are TRBV6-1 and TRBJ1-5; D might be TRBD1 (6 bases). V was shortened by 1 base and J by 4 bases, with 14 bases between the two germline ends. CDR1 is MNHNS and CDR2 is SASEGT in the germline V gene. The CDR3 totals 16 residues. The CDR3 bases are TGTGCCAGCAGTGAAGGTTCGTGGGGGCAGAATCAGCCCCAGCATTTT. Protein product: CASSEGSWGQNQPQHF.

This clonotype was seen a few times. The gene calls are TRBV20-1 and TRBJ1-6, with 7 bases identical to TRBD1. The junction had 9 bases not matched to a gene; V was cut back by 1 base and J by 6 bases. The CDR3 totals 16 residues. Germline V gives CDR1 DFQATT, CDR2 SNEGSKA (reference sequence). This chain's CDR3 is CSARVITGDSNSPLHF. The CDR3 nucleotides read TGCAGTGCTAGAGTGATTACAGGGGATAGTAATTCACCCCTCCACTTT.

Remarks on this clonotype: No conserved phenylalanine or tryptophan is present at the end of the CDR3, so a read error is the likely explanation. This sequence joins TRBV7-2 and TRBJ2-3; 12 bases align to TRBD2. The CDR3 totals 15 residues. V shed 1 base, J shed 8 bases, and the junction held 4 bases outside the gene matches. Germline CDR1 reads SGHTA; CDR2 reads FQGNSA. The CDR3: CASSLGGLAGSTQYY. The CDR3 DNA follows: TGTGCCAGCAGCTTAGGCGGACTAGCGGGGAGTACGCAGTATTAT.

This clonotype showed up just a few times. V usage is TRBV5-4 and J usage is TRBJ2-1; TRBD2 matches 11 bases. V lost 0 bases to trimming and J lost 0 bases; unmatched junction nucleotides: 8. This CDR3 is built from 19 residues. Germline V gives CDR1 SGHNT, CDR2 YYREEE (reference sequence). CDR3 loop: CASSLARTSGPSSYNEQFF. The CDR3 nucleotides read TGTGCCAGCAGCTTGGCGAGGACTAGCGGGCCGAGCTCCTACAATGAGCAGTTCTTC. The variable domain in full, with the rest retrieved from reference TRBV5-4 and TRBJ2-1, is ETGVTQSPTHLIKTRGQQVTLRCSSQSGHNTVSWYQQALGQGPQFIFQYYREEENGRGNFPPRFSGLQFPNYSSELNVNALELDDSALYLCASSLARTSGPSSYNEQFFGPGTRLTVL.